Listed here are 5 T cell receptor beta chains from one sample, sequenced in a study of cytomegalovirus exposure and HLA in healthy donors. PCR involved 60 Vbeta and 13 Jbeta primers. Produced via immunoSEQ multiplex PCR; TCRdb's table is partial and in-frame only. This sample lists about 130,000 clones; its ten largest clones have about 1.8%. The sequenced sample was PBMCs. The receptors shown here come from a man between 18 and 35 years old in good health and CMV-seronegative.

This chain uses TRBV15 with TRBJ1-2; D gene ambiguous. Germline lookup yields CDR1 LNHNV and CDR2 YYDKDF (reference sequence). The CDR3 is 19 amino acids. V dropped 0 bases and J dropped 2 bases, with 22 bases sitting between them. CDR3 sequence (DNA): TGTGCCACCAGCAGAGATCGAATGTCGTCCTGGCTCGCCAACTATGGCTACACCTTC. As protein: CATSRDRMSSWLANYGYTF.

The chain couples TRBV6-1 to TRBJ1-5; 8 bases match TRBD1. Germline assignment: CDR1 MNHNS and CDR2 SASEGT. The trim removed 0 bases at V and 7 bases at J, leaving 2 bases unmatched. This CDR3 region has 14 residues. The CDR3 here is CASSEATGVQPQHF. CDR3 sequence (DNA): TGTGCCAGCAGTGAAGCGACAGGGGTGCAGCCCCAGCATTTT.

This chain links TRBV10-3 with TRBJ2-5; D call uncertain. Germline values: CDR1 ENHRY, CDR2 SYGVKD. The CDR3 loop spans 14 amino acids. The V gene lost 0 bases and the J gene lost 1 base, with 6 bases spanning the gap. Written as DNA, the CDR3 is TGTGCCATCAGTGAGTCGCACAGCCAAGAGACCCAGTACTTC. Its protein product is CAISESHSQETQYF.

This chain connects TRBV11-2 to TRBJ2-1, with TRBD2 as a possible D gene (5 bases). Trimming pared 7 bases from V and 8 bases from J, leaving 15 bases between. Germline CDR1 SGHAT, CDR2 FQNNGV. This CDR3 has 13 residues. The CDR3 DNA is TGTGCCAGCAACCCGGCCGCTAGCTATGAGCAGTTCTTC. It yields the protein CASNPAASYEQFF. Drawing the rest from reference TRBV11-2 and TRBJ2-1, the complete variable domain is EAGVAQSPRYKIIEKRQSVAFWCNPISGHATLYWYQQILGQGPKLLIQFQNNGVVDDSQLPKDRFSAERLKGVDSTLKIQPAKLEDSAVYLCASNPAASYEQFFGPGTRLTVL.

This chain joins TRBV13 and TRBJ2-3; D is undetermined. Germline lookup yields CDR1 PRHDT and CDR2 FYEKMQ (reference sequence). V was shortened by 5 bases and J by 4 bases, with 10 bases between the two germline ends. The CDR3 sequence is 13 residues long. CDR3: CASSPTGPDTQYF. CDR3 nucleotide sequence: TGTGCCAGCAGCCCTACGGGTCCAGATACGCAGTATTTT.